This T cell receptor (beta chain) was documented in a study of cytotoxic CD8 clonotypes in ibrutinib-treated CLL. Investigators sought sequencing depths of between 1 in 200,000 and 1 in 1 million T cells. Generated by immunoSEQ multiplex PCR, the TCRdb table keeps only in-frame clones and is missing some. The sample has over 150,000 clones; approximately 80% are singletons. Germline V gene data show CDR1 as SEHNR and CDR2 as FQNEAQ (reference sequence). The CDR3 spans 11 residues. Trimming took off 2 bases at V and 3 bases at J, with 0 bases between the two ends. The chain links TRBV7-9 to TRBJ2-3; no firm D call. The sequence was collected from a human donor with chronic lymphocytic leukemia. The sample here was PBMCs, taken after 12 months of ibrutinib treatment. CDR3 protein: CASSLTDTQYF. DNA of the CDR3: TGTGCCAGCAGCTTAACAGATACGCAGTATTTT.